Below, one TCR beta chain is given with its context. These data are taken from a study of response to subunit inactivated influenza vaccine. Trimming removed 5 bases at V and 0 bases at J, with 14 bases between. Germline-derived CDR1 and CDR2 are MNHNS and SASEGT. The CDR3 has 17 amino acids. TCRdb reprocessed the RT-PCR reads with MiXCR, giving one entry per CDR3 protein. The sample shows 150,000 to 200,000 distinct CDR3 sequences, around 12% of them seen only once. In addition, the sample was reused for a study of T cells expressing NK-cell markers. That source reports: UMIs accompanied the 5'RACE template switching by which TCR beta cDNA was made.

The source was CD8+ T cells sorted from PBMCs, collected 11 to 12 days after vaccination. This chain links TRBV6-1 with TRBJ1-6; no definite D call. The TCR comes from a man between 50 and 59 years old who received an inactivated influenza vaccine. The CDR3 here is CASSRTAPSSYNSPLHF. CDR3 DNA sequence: TGTGCCAGCAGTCGGACGGCACCGAGCTCCTATAATTCACCCCTCCACTTT.